Given below is one T cell receptor beta chain in context. Antigen: not known. The entry originates in a study of T-cell memory formation after mild COVID-19. TCRdb called the 5' RACE reads again in MiXCR, with one record for every CDR3 protein. The table records around 400,000 distinct CDR3 sequences, 20% to 25% of them present only once. The germline V and J ends were trimmed by 4 bases and 4 bases, with 8 bases remaining between them. CDR3 length: 12 residues. CDR1 and CDR2 (germline): SGHVS, FNYEAQ. General study results and limits: Contracting CD8+ clones were enriched in EMRA, CD4+ mainly in CM and EM. Clones that contracted from day 15 to 85 had balanced CD4/CD8; later expanders were CD4+ biased.

V usage is TRBV7-6 and J usage is TRBJ2-7; D possibly matches TRBD1 or TRBD2 (5 bases each). The receptor comes from an adult woman who had mild COVID-19 (a few samples of this study predate the infection). Cell type and time point are not known. The sequencing sample was made of PBMCs or a T cell subset sorted from them (not recorded which). In DNA form, the CDR3 reads TGTGCCAGCAGCTACGAGGGGTACGAGCAGTACTTC. Translation gives CASSYEGYEQYF.